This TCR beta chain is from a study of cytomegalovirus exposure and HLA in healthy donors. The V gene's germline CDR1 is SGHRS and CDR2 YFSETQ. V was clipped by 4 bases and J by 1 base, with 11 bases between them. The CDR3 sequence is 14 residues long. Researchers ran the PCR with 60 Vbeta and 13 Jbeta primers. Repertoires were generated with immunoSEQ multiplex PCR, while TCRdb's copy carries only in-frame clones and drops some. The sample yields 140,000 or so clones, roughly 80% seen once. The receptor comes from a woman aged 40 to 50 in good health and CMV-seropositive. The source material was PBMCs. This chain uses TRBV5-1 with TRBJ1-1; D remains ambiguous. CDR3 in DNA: TGCGCCAGCAGCCCCGGGAGACAGAACACTGAAGCTTTCTTT. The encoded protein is CASSPGRQNTEAFF.